Listed here are 17 T cell receptor beta chains from one sample, sequenced in a study of blood T cells in healthy people across ages. Primers used in a second PCR of about 6 to 12 cycles were a sample-barcoded 5' primer and a J-beta primer mix. TCRdb re-called the 5' RACE reads through MiXCR, storing one row per CDR3 protein. The sample carries about 680,000 distinct CDR3 sequences, about half recorded once. The sample comprised blood. These receptor sequences come from a woman aged 55-75 years in good health.

This rearrangement joins TRBV12-3 or TRBV12-4 to TRBJ2-3; D is unclear. The CDR3 consists of 14 residues. Deletions cut 5 bases from V and 2 bases from J, with 11 bases between. The CDR3 DNA follows: TGTGCCAGCAGTGTTCAGGTCCCCACAGATACGCAGTATTTT. Translated: CASSVQVPTDTQYF.

The chain has TRBV7-2 and TRBJ2-1, with 8 bases that match TRBD2. There are 15 residues in the CDR3. CDR1 SGHTA and CDR2 FQGNSA come from the germline V gene. Trimming removed 0 bases from V and 2 bases from J; junction bases left unmatched: 0. The CDR3 here is CASSLAAGAYNEQFF. The CDR3 bases are TGTGCCAGCAGCTTAGCAGCGGGAGCCTACAATGAGCAGTTCTTC.

This clonotype was seen only a few times. The CDR3 reads CASSHQTGEAFF. CDR3 in DNA: TGTGCCAGCAGCCACCAGACAGGGGAAGCTTTCTTT. V usage is TRBV4-2 and J usage is TRBJ1-1, with TRBD1 identical over 7 bases. Germline values: CDR1 LGHNA, CDR2 YNFKEQ. CDR3 size: 12 residues. Germline trimming cut 3 bases from V and 8 bases from J; bases unmatched to any gene: 3.

The gene calls are TRBV20-1 and TRBJ2-1; D is perhaps TRBD1 (6 bases). CDR3 length equals 15 residues. The germline gives CDR1 DFQATT, CDR2 SNEGSKA (reference sequence). V was cut by 0 bases and J by 6 bases, with 15 bases left in between. For the CDR3, the DNA is TGCAGTGCTAGAGATCGTCGCTTGGGGGCCAATGAGCAGTTCTTC. It translates to CSARDRRLGANEQFF.

The chain carries TRBV20-1 and TRBJ1-2; 9 bases align to TRBD1. Germline assignment: CDR1 DFQATT and CDR2 SNEGSKA (reference sequence). This CDR3 contains 13 residues. V was pared by 5 bases and J by 7 bases, with 8 bases of the junction left unmatched. The CDR3 region has the DNA TGCAGTGCTCTCGGACAGGGGACTGTTGGCTACACCTTC. The encoded protein is CSALGQGTVGYTF.

In DNA, the CDR3 is TGCGCCAGCAGCCAAGAGGACGTCCTGGGTTCACCCCTCCACTTT. Translated: CASSQEDVLGSPLHF. The chain uses TRBV4-1 and TRBJ1-6, with no clear D. Germline CDR1 is MGHRA and CDR2 is YSYEKL. The germline V and J ends were trimmed by 0 bases and 9 bases, with 12 bases remaining between them. The CDR3 is 15 residues long.

This chain links TRBV20-1 with TRBJ2-5, with D perhaps TRBD2 (6 bases). V lost 3 bases, J lost 11 bases, and 16 bases lay in between. CDR1 is DFQATT, CDR2 SNEGSKA, per germline (reference sequence). The CDR3 length is 12 residues. The CDR3 loop is CSASGRANEQYF. The CDR3 DNA reads TGCAGTGCTAGCGGGAGAGCTAATGAGCAGTACTTC.

On this clonotype: The germline gene is not matched at one end of the junction; a read error may be the cause. The V and J genes are TRBV5-1 and TRBJ1-1; D might be TRBD1 (5 bases). CDR3 length: 13 residues. The V gene's germline CDR1 is SGHRS and CDR2 YFSETQ. The CDR3 coding sequence is TGCGCCAGCAGCTTGCTTGGGGGTTCTGAGGCTTTCTTT. Protein: CASSLLGGSEAFF.

The J gene is TRBJ2-1, the V gene TRBV7-2; D unresolved. Per germline, CDR1 SGHTA and CDR2 FQGNSA. Trimming removed 1 base from V and 0 bases from J, with 10 bases in between. This CDR3 has 16 amino acids. In nucleotides, the CDR3 is TGTGCCAGCAGCTTAGGTTGGGAAGCCTCCTACAATGAGCAGTTCTTC. Translation gives CASSLGWEASYNEQFF.

This chain connects TRBV4-2 to TRBJ2-7, with 7 bases identical to TRBD2. This CDR3 spans 18 amino acids. V lost 0 bases and J lost 0; bases outside the gene matches: 11. Germline CDR1 LGHNA, CDR2 YNFKEQ. The chain's CDR3 is CASSQDEEGGRSSYEQYF. The CDR3 DNA sequence: TGTGCCAGCAGCCAAGATGAGGAGGGCGGGAGAAGCTCCTACGAGCAGTACTTC.

The V call is TRBV4-1, the J call TRBJ1-2; D gene unclear. CDR3 length: 15 amino acids. CDR1 and CDR2 (germline): MGHRA, YSYEKL. Trimming removed 0 bases at V and 3 bases at J, with 11 bases between. This CDR3 is CASSQEKERYYGYTF. Here the CDR3 DNA reads TGCGCCAGCAGCCAAGAGAAAGAGAGATACTATGGCTACACCTTC.

This clonotype turned up a few times. The rearrangement uses TRBV15 and TRBJ2-5, with D possibly being TRBD1 (5 bases). The end of the DNA is better explained by TRBJ2-7, so the J call may be wrong. CDR1 LNHNV and CDR2 YYDKDF come from the germline V gene (reference sequence). The CDR3 totals 15 residues. The CDR3 bases are TGTGCCACCAGCAGAGATGCCCAGGGTCGACACGAGCAGTACTTC. Its protein product is CATSRDAQGRHEQYF.

The rearrangement links TRBV10-3 to TRBJ2-3, with TRBD2 matching over 7 bases. V dropped 4 bases and J dropped 2; count of bases not matched to a gene: 6. In germline, CDR1 is ENHRY, CDR2 SYGVKD. CDR3 size: 15 residues. CDR3 in amino acids: CAISGASGSTDTQYF. CDR3 in DNA: TGTGCCATCAGTGGGGCTAGCGGATCCACAGATACGCAGTATTTT.

V usage is TRBV5-1 and J usage is TRBJ2-7; D might be TRBD1 (8 bases). The DNA end lines up better with TRBJ2-5; the J call may be wrong. The germline V gene encodes CDR1 SGHRS and CDR2 YFSETQ. The CDR3 length is 14 residues. The CDR3 bases are TGCGCCAGCAGACAGGGGGGGTCCAGGGAGACCCAGTACTTC. Protein: CASRQGGSRETQYF.

The CDR3 protein is CASSLARGGIEQYF. The DNA of the CDR3 is TGTGCCAGCAGTTTGGCCAGGGGTGGAATCGAGCAGTACTTC. The chain carries TRBV28 and TRBJ2-7; D possibly corresponds to TRBD1 (6 bases). The CDR3 totals 14 residues. Germline CDR1 MDHEN, CDR2 SYDVKM. Trimming cost V 3 bases and J 6 bases, with 15 bases left between them.

This CDR3 reads CASSLAEGTNYGYTF. The CDR3, as DNA: TGTGCCAGCAGCTTAGCTGAGGGTACCAACTATGGCTACACCTTC. This chain connects TRBV7-2 to TRBJ1-2; D is ambiguous. The CDR3 has 15 amino acids. The germline V and J ends were trimmed by 0 bases and 2 bases, with 10 bases remaining between them. Germline-derived CDR1 and CDR2 are SGHTA and FQGNSA.

The chain couples TRBV20-1 to TRBJ1-1, with D possibly being TRBD1 (6 bases). CDR3 length: 13 residues. Germline lookup yields CDR1 DFQATT and CDR2 SNEGSKA (reference sequence). Deletions cut 1 base from V and 1 base from J, with 7 bases between. CDR3 bases: TGCAGTGCTAGAGGGACAGCGAACACTGAAGCTTTCTTT. This translates into CSARGTANTEAFF.